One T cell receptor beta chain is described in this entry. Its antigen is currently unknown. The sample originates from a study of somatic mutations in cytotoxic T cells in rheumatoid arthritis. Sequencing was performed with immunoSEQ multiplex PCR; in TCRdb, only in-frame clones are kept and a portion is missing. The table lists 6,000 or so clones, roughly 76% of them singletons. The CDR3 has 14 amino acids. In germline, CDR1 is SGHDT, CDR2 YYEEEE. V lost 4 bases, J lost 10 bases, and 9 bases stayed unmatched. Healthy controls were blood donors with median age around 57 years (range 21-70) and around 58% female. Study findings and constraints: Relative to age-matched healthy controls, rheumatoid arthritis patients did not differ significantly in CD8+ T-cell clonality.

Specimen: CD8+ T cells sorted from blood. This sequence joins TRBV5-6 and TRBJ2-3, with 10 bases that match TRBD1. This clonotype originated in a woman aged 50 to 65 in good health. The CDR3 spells CASSAGTGVRAQYF. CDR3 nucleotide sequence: TGTGCCAGCAGCGCCGGGACAGGGGTTCGGGCGCAGTATTTT.